This record concerns one T cell receptor (beta chain) sequence. Its antigen is not known. Generated by immunoSEQ multiplex PCR, the TCRdb table keeps only in-frame clones and is missing some. The table records about 27,000 clones, approximately 70% of them present only once. This entry belongs to a study of vaccination effects on CD4 cells after COVID-19. Regarding the study as a whole: The study found that only 1 of 255 vaccine-induced clones from healthy vaccinees cross-reacted with common cold coronaviruses.

V lost 0 bases and J lost 0; bases outside the gene matches: 4. Germline values: CDR1 SGDLS, CDR2 YYNGEE. This CDR3 contains 16 residues. Antigen-specific CD4+ T cell clonotypes were called by their expansion after viral peptide-pool culture in ViraFEST. When around 10 days of culture had elapsed, CD4+ T cells were isolated. The study found no prior SARS-CoV-2 infection in the vaccine recipients, who tested negative for nucleocapsid antibodies. The V call is TRBV9, the J call TRBJ2-3, with 7 bases matching TRBD2. The material was CD4+ T cells from PBMCs cultured with HCoV-NL63 spike peptides, obtained before COVID-19 vaccination. The clonotype comes from a human donor who received a COVID-19 vaccine. CDR3 sequence reads: CASSVGSSGSTDTQYF. CDR3 in DNA: TGTGCCAGCAGCGTAGGGTCTAGCGGTAGCACAGATACGCAGTATTTT.